The 3 T cell receptor beta chains below all came from one sample that was sequenced in a study of blood T cell repertoires in COVID-19. Data came from immunoSEQ multiplex PCR; TCRdb stores just in-frame clones and leaves some out. The data show about 70,000 clones, with around 83% seen just once and 35% held by the top ten. The sample taken for sequencing was peripheral blood. Receptors were obtained from a woman aged 80 or over with active or convalescent COVID-19.

This chain joins TRBV9 and TRBJ1-6, with TRBD1 matching over 8 bases. This CDR3 spans 14 amino acids. The V segment lost 2 bases and the J segment 8 bases; nucleotides outside the gene matches: 3. The germline CDR1 and CDR2 sequences are SGDLS and YYNGEE. This CDR3 is CASSVQGADSPLHF. The CDR3 DNA is TGTGCCAGCAGCGTTCAGGGGGCAGATTCACCCCTCCACTTT.

The chain employs TRBV19 and TRBJ1-5; 10 bases are a match to TRBD1. This CDR3 has 14 amino acids. CDR1 and CDR2 (germline): LNHDA, SQIVND (reference sequence). The V gene end was trimmed by 5 bases and the J gene end by 5 bases; junction bases not matched to a gene: 3. CDR3 protein: CASSPTGGHQPQHF. DNA for the CDR3: TGTGCCAGTAGTCCGACAGGGGGCCATCAGCCCCAGCATTTT.

The V and J genes are TRBV7-2 and TRBJ1-4; D ambiguous. This CDR3 is 17 amino acids long. V shed 1 base and J shed 0 bases, with 12 bases lying between them. Germline CDR1 is SGHTA and CDR2 is FQGNSA. The CDR3 sequence: CASSLEGRTTTNEKLFF. The CDR3 region has the DNA TGTGCCAGCAGCTTAGAGGGCAGGACTACAACTAATGAAAAACTGTTTTTT.